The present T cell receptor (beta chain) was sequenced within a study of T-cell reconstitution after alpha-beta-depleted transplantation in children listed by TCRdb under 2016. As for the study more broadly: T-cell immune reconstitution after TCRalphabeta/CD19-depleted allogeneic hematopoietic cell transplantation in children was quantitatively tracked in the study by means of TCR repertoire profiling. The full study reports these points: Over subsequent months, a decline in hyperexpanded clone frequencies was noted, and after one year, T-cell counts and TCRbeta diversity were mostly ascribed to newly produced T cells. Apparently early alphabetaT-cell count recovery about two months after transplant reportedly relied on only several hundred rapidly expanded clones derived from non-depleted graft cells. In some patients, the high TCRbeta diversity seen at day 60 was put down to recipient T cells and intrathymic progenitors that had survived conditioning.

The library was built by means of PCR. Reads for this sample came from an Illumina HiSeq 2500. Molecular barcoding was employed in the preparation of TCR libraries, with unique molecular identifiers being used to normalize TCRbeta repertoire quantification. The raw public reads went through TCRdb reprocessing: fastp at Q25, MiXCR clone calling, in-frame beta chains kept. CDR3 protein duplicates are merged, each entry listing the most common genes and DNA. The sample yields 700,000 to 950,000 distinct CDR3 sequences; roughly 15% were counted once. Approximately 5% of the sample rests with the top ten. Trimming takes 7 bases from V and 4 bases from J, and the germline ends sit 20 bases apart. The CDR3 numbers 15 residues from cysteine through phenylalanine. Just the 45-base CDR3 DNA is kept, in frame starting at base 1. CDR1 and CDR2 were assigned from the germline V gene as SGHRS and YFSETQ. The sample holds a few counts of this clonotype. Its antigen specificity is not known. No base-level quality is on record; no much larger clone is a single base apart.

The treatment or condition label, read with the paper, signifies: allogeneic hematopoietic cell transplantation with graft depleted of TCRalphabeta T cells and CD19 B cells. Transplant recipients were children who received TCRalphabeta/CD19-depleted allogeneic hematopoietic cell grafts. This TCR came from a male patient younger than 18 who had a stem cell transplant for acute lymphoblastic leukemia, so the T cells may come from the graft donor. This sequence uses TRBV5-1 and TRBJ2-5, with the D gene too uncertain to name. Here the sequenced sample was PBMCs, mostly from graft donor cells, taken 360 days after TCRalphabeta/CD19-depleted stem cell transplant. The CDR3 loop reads CASLYGLDGRETQYF. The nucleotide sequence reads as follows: TGCGCCAGCTTGTATGGATTGGACGGACGAGAGACCCAGTACTTC.